This T cell receptor beta chain was captured in a study of blood T cell repertoires in COVID-19. This table comes from immunoSEQ multiplex PCR, and its TCRdb copy is limited to in-frame clones, with some not included. The table has 250,000 to 350,000 clones, over 75% seen once. The trim removed 4 bases at V and 9 bases at J, leaving 12 bases unmatched. The germline CDR1 and CDR2 sequences are KGHSH and LQKENI. The CDR3 length is 15 residues. Sequenced input: peripheral blood. This sequence was found in a woman in her sixties or seventies with acute or convalescent COVID-19. The genes are TRBV18 and TRBJ2-1; TRBD1 matches 7 bases. CDR3 loop: CASSLQGQAMAEQFF. The CDR3, as DNA: TGTGCCAGCTCACTTCAAGGACAGGCGATGGCTGAGCAGTTCTTC.